The source of this T cell receptor (beta chain) is a study of T-cell memory formation after mild COVID-19. General study results and limits: Pre-infection memory harbored some responding clones, suggesting cross-reactive memory joined. Still unconfirmed is whether the second-wave clones peaking on day 37 recognized SARS-CoV-2.

Notes on this clonotype: Its matching antigen is unknown.

One entry per CDR3 protein, called by TCRdb with MiXCR from the 5' RACE reads. The sample records 450,000 to 650,000 distinct CDR3 sequences, roughly 22% being singletons. Trimming left V 0 bases short and J 5 bases short, with 16 bases between. The CDR3 consists of 17 residues. The V gene's germline CDR1 is MGHRA and CDR2 YSYEKL. The genes are TRBV4-1 and TRBJ2-2, with D perhaps TRBD1 (6 bases). Sequenced: PBMCs or a T cell subset sorted from them (not recorded which). The TCR sequence derives from an adult woman who had mild COVID-19 (a few samples of this study predate the infection). Cell type and time point are not known. CDR3 coding DNA: TGCGCCAGCAGCCAAGATCAAAGGCAGGGGATGACCGGGGAGCTGTTTTTT. It codes for CASSQDQRQGMTGELFF.